Detailed here is one T cell receptor (beta chain). Its antigen is unknown. Base qualities are missing; no much larger clone stands one base away. These data originate in a study of T cells in Graves' hyperthyroidism and ophthalmopathy (dated by TCRdb to the late 2010s). With regard to the full study: Peripheral blood was collected at initial diagnosis, before any treatment. Once sampling was done, hyperthyroidism patients were given methimazole at a starting dose of 30 mg daily, whereas ophthalmopathy patients were given high-dose intravenous methylprednisolone. A discovery cohort of about 100 patients, about 40 with Graves' ophthalmopathy and approximately 55 with stable Graves' hyperthyroidism, was used to find distinguishing TCR V-J signatures. The roughly 100 discovery patients were randomly split 7:3 into training and test sets. The study also compared thyroid tissue and blood T-cell repertoires from about six Graves' hyperthyroidism patients. Prospective prediction of ophthalmopathy was tested in an independent validation cohort of fewer than 20 hyperthyroidism patients and 15 to 17 patients who later progressed to ophthalmopathy. According to the paper, TCR Vbeta CDR3 sequencing was carried out on more than 120 peripheral blood samples, which came from 40 to 45 ophthalmopathy, around 74 hyperthyroidism and 17 progressor patients.

The TCR beta CDR3 regions were amplified from the RNA transcripts. A first-round RT-PCR of the TCR CDR3 used the HTBI primer set with the Qiagen OneStep RT-PCR kit. The libraries were constructed in a second round of multiplex PCR and then size-selected and purified. Paired-end sequencing of the libraries was performed with 100 bp reads on an Illumina HiSeq2000. In the authors' own workflow: SOAPnuke was used to process the raw data, throwing out any read that contained adapters or uncalled bases, had a mean Phred below 15, or lacked an exact constant-primer or identifier match. COPE v1.2.5 was used to merge high-quality paired reads, and clonotypes were defined as unique nucleotide sequences. MiTCR v1.1 was used to align clonotypes to the IMGT TRBV, TRBD and TRBJ reference segments. Only V-J combinations with frequency above 0.0001, covering roughly 99% of repertoires, were analysed. A TCS score was defined as the ratio of F50 (clonal expansion) to E x V (chaos), with BLOSUM62-based TCRdist applied between CDR3 peptides within each V-J. Welch's t-statistics and random forest reduced roughly 530 V-J features to 13, which were used in a naive Bayes classifier (R e1071). The raw public data were reprocessed by TCRdb itself: fastp quality trimming at Q25, MiXCR clonotype calling, in-frame beta chains only. Rows with a matching CDR3 protein are joined into one entry that keeps the most common DNA and genes. These V and J calls derive from TCRdb rather than the authors' analysis. In all, the sample holds some 300,000 distinct CDR3 sequences, and roughly 15% of those were seen once. The ten biggest clones cover roughly a third of the sample.

A patient counted as having stable Graves' hyperthyroidism if no progression to ophthalmopathy occurred over 18 months of follow-up. Hyperthyroidism patients were aged 18 to 65 years and newly diagnosed, with disease duration of less than 2 months. Patients with uncontrolled infections, other autoimmune diseases, pregnancy or lactation were excluded. Clinical symptoms, serum thyroxine and TRAb, thyroid ultrasound, and orbital computed tomography formed the basis for the diagnoses. Ficoll-Paque density gradient centrifugation was used to isolate PBMCs from 10 ml of fresh peripheral blood. Total RNA was extracted with Trizol reagent, and quality was checked on an Agilent 2100 Bioanalyzer. The study at large found these results: In validation, the model predicted progression to ophthalmopathy a median of about 6 months before onset, with over 60% sensitivity and roughly 72% specificity. Most expanded thyroid clonotypes (frequency above 0.001) were also detected in blood, suggesting blood repertoires may reflect thyroid immune responses. No statistical method was used to set the sample size in advance, and investigators knew the group allocation. A 13 V-J signature model separated ophthalmopathy from stable hyperthyroidism, with 87.88% sensitivity and 81% to 83% specificity in cross-validation and 80%/75% in testing.

Relative to germline, V is 6 bases shorter and J is 0 bases shorter, with 8 bases between their ends. The germline V gene yields ENHRY for CDR1 and SYGVKD for CDR2. Taken from cysteine to phenylalanine, the CDR3 has 14 residues. The DNA shown is the 42-base CDR3, in frame from base 1. Sequenced: blood. Here the chain combines TRBV10-3 and TRBJ1-4, with the D gene uncertain. This TCR was recovered from a man in his thirties or forties with Graves' hyperthyroidism. Here the CDR3 is given as CAIRPTPTNEKLFF. The DNA sequence is given as TGTGCCATCAGACCGACACCAACTAATGAAAAACTGTTTTTT.